The 17 T cell receptor beta chains listed next were all sequenced from one sample in a study of blood T cell repertoires in COVID-19. Sequencing used immunoSEQ multiplex PCR; TCRdb keeps in-frame clones, though not all of them. In the table there are fewer than 450,000 clones, 88% of which are singletons. The sequencing input was PBMCs or T cells enriched from blood (not recorded which). These receptors all stem from a woman between 40 and 55 years old with acute COVID-19.

This clone was seen a single time. The V call is TRBV6-5, the J call TRBJ1-6, with D maybe TRBD1 (5 bases). This CDR3 contains 15 residues. The V gene lost 5 bases and the J gene lost 14 bases, with 22 bases spanning the gap. Germline assignment: CDR1 MNHEY and CDR2 SVGAGI. The CDR3 region has the DNA TGTGCCAGCAGTAAGCCGGGACTGAGTACCCGGGCCCTCCACTTT. Protein product: CASSKPGLSTRALHF.

This rearrangement joins TRBV30 to TRBJ1-5; no clear D. The CDR3 has 13 residues. The V end lost 2 bases, the J end lost 7 bases, and 12 bases lay between the germline ends. The germline V gene has CDR1 GTSNPN and CDR2 SVGIG (reference sequence). CDR3 nucleotides: TGTGCCTGGAGTAAGGGAGCAGGACAGCCCCAGCATTTT. It specifies CAWSKGAGQPQHF. Full variable domain (outside the CDR3, taken from reference TRBV30 and TRBJ1-5): SQTIHQWPATLVQPVGSPLSLECTVEGTSNPNLYWYRQAAGRGLQLLFYSVGIGQISSEVPQNLSASRPQDRQFILSSKKLLLSDSGFYLCAWSKGAGQPQHFGDGTRLSIL.

The CDR3 nucleotides are TGCGCCAGCAGCAGTCCGGGACAGAACTACGAGCAGTACTTC. Its protein is CASSSPGQNYEQYF. The chain couples TRBV5-1 to TRBJ2-7; 7 nucleotides match TRBD1. V was pared by 4 bases and J by 3 bases, with 7 bases of the junction left unmatched. CDR3 length: 14 residues. Germline-derived CDR1 and CDR2 are SGHRS and YFSETQ.

The V and J genes are TRBV27 and TRBJ2-2; 10 bases map to TRBD1. Germline-derived CDR1 and CDR2 are MNHEY and SMNVEV (reference sequence). There are 13 residues in the CDR3. After removal of 6 bases from V and 5 bases from J, the junction contained 0 bases not matched to a gene. CDR3 nucleotides: TGTGCCAGCAGGGGACAGGGGACCGGGGAGCTGTTTTTT. This codes for CASRGQGTGELFF.

The chain combines TRBV12-5 with TRBJ2-2; 12 bases agree with TRBD1. V shed 3 bases and J 5 bases; nucleotides not matched to a gene: 7. The CDR3 loop spans 17 amino acids. Germline V lookup: CDR1 LGHNT, CDR2 FRNRAP. The CDR3 reads CASGFRRDRGQTGELFF. CDR3 nucleotide sequence: TGTGCTAGTGGTTTCCGCCGGGACAGGGGGCAGACCGGGGAGCTGTTTTTT. Supplemented by reference TRBV12-5 and TRBJ2-2, the full variable domain reads DARVTQTPRHKVTEMGQEVTMRCQPILGHNTVFWYRQTMMQGLELLAYFRNRAPLDDSGMPKDRFSAEMPDATLATLKIQPSEPRDSAVYFCASGFRRDRGQTGELFFGEGSRLTVL.

The V call is TRBV10-3, the J call TRBJ1-1; D perhaps matches TRBD1 (5 bases). The germline V gene has CDR1 ENHRY and CDR2 SYGVKD. With 1 base removed from V and 2 bases from J, the gap between germline ends came to 17 bases. The CDR3 contains 17 residues. The CDR3 here is CAISEWDYLGKNTEAFF. CDR3 DNA sequence: TGTGCCATCAGTGAGTGGGACTATCTGGGTAAAAACACTGAAGCTTTCTTT.

This clone appeared a few times. The chain has TRBV29-1 and TRBJ1-2, with a tentative D call TRBD1 (6 bases). Germline V gene lookup returns CDR1 SQVTM and CDR2 ANQGSEA. The CDR3 loop spans 12 amino acids. V was trimmed by 0 bases and J by 7 bases, leaving 9 bases between them. CDR3 loop: CSVEDLQGGYTF. CDR3 DNA sequence: TGCAGCGTTGAAGATCTACAGGGTGGCTACACCTTC.

The chain has TRBV7-6 and TRBJ1-4; 8 nucleotides line up with TRBD1. The ends lost 5 bases at V and 4 bases at J; junction bases unmatched: 6. Looked up from germline, CDR1 is SGHVS and CDR2 is FNYEAQ. CDR3 length equals 15 residues. CDR3 sequence (DNA): TGTGCCAGCAGCCTAGACAGGGGCCTTAATGAAAAACTGTTTTTT. Its protein is CASSLDRGLNEKLFF.

This clone has just one count. The rearrangement uses TRBV27 and TRBJ1-2, with D perhaps matching TRBD1 (6 bases). CDR3 length: 11 amino acids. The germline V and J ends were trimmed by 10 bases and 4 bases, with 10 bases remaining between them. The germline gives CDR1 MNHEY, CDR2 SMNVEV (reference sequence). The CDR3 DNA sequence: TGTGCCATCAGGGGCCTCTATGGCTACACCTTC. Its protein product is CAIRGLYGYTF.

The chain is built from TRBV5-1 and TRBJ1-2; 10 bases line up with TRBD1. This CDR3 comprises 13 residues. Germline V CDR1 and CDR2: SGHRS, YFSETQ. The V segment lost 4 bases and the J segment 13 bases; nucleotides outside the gene matches: 10. CDR3 DNA sequence: TGCGCCAGCAGCCTCCGGGACAGGGGCCAGGTCACCTTC. It is translated as CASSLRDRGQVTF.

The chain is built from TRBV3-1 (or the pseudogene TRBV3-2) and TRBJ1-2, with D possibly matching TRBD1 (6 bases). CDR1 and CDR2 (germline): LGHDT, YNNKEL (reference sequence). Trimming shortened V by 1 base and J by 6 bases, and 18 bases separated the two germline ends. This CDR3 is 16 amino acids long. CDR3 in DNA: TGTGCCAGCAGCCAAGCCCCCCACAGGGCGCCCCATGGCTACACCTTC. It yields the protein CASSQAPHRAPHGYTF.

The rearrangement uses TRBV27 and TRBJ2-7; TRBD2 is a possible D gene (6 bases). The CDR3 extends over 14 amino acids. V dropped 5 bases and J dropped 2 bases, with 13 bases sitting between them. Germline CDR1 is MNHEY and CDR2 is SMNVEV (reference sequence). This CDR3 reads CASSPLGGTYEQYF. The DNA of the CDR3 is TGTGCCAGCAGTCCCCTGGGGGGAACCTACGAGCAGTACTTC.

The rearrangement links TRBV19 to TRBJ1-6; no clear D. V was pared by 3 bases and J by 4 bases, with 13 bases between. Germline V gene data show CDR1 as LNHDA and CDR2 as SQIVND (reference sequence). CDR3 size: 16 residues. The CDR3 sequence is CASSIGGSMYNSPLHF. CDR3 sequence (DNA): TGTGCCAGTAGTATTGGCGGGTCCATGTATAATTCACCCCTCCACTTT.

This sequence joins TRBV6-5 and TRBJ1-2; the match to TRBD1 covers 9 bases. J gave up 11 bases and V 5 bases, and 12 bases lay outside the gene matches. Germline values: CDR1 MNHEY, CDR2 SVGAGI. This CDR3 is built from 14 residues. CDR3 protein: CASSTRDREWRYTF. In DNA form, the CDR3 reads TGTGCCAGCAGTACCCGGGACAGGGAATGGAGATACACCTTC.

The J gene is TRBJ2-3, the V gene TRBV12-1; the table's D gene call, TRBD2, was not cross checked with the DNA. TRBV12-1 counts as a pseudogene. The length of the CDR3 is 18 residues. CDR3 sequence reads: CASSFVVAGDDQSDTQYF. In DNA form, the CDR3 reads TGTGCCAGCAGCTTTGTAGTAGCGGGGGATGATCAATCGGATACGCAGTATTTT.

This sequence joins TRBV11-3 and TRBJ2-3; D possibly corresponds to TRBD1 (6 bases). Germline CDR1 and CDR2: SGHNT and YENEEA. CDR3 length: 14 residues. Trimming shortened V by 7 bases and J by 4 bases, and 15 bases separated the two germline ends. CDR3 protein: CASKQGPSADTQYF. DNA of the CDR3: TGTGCCAGCAAACAGGGCCCCTCCGCAGATACGCAGTATTTT.

The sample holds one count of this clone. The CDR3 coding sequence is TGTGCCAGCACGGACAGGGGCTATGGCTACACCTTC. Encoded protein: CASTDRGYGYTF. This chain uses TRBV6-5 with TRBJ1-2; TRBD1 aligns across 9 bases. V lost 7 bases to trimming and J lost 4 bases; unmatched junction nucleotides: 1. Per germline, CDR1 MNHEY and CDR2 SVGAGI. CDR3 length: 12 amino acids.